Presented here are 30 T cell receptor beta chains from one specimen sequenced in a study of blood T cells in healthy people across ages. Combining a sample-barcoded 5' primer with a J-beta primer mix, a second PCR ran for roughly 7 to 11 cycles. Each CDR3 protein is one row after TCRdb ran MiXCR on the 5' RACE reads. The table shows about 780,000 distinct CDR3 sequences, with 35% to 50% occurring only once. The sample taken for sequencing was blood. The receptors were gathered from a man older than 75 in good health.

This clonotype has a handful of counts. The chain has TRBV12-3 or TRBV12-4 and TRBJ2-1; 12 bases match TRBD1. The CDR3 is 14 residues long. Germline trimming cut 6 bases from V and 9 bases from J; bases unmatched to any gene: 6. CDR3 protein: CASSFRDRGPEQFF. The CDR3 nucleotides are TGTGCCAGCAGCTTCCGGGACAGGGGGCCTGAGCAGTTCTTC.

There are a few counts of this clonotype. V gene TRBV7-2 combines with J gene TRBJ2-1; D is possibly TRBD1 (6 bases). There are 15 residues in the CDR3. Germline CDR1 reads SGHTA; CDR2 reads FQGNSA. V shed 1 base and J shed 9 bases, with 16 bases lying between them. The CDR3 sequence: CASSLGTASRGEQFF. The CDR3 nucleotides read TGTGCCAGCAGCTTAGGGACAGCATCGAGGGGTGAGCAGTTCTTC.

The CDR3 coding sequence is TGTGCCAGCAGTGAAATGACCTACGAGCAGTACTTC. It specifies CASSEMTYEQYF. The V and J genes are TRBV28 and TRBJ2-4; D is undetermined. The closer fit of TRBJ2-7 to the DNA end suggests the J call may be wrong. Germline CDR1 reads MDHEN; CDR2 reads SYDVKM. This CDR3 is 12 amino acids long.

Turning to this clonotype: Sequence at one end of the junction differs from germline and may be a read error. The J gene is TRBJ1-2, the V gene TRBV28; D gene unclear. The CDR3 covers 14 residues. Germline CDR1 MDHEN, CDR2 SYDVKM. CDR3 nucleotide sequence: TGTGCCGGCAGTTTGGTCAGGCTCAACTATGGCTACACCTTC. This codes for CAGSLVRLNYGYTF.

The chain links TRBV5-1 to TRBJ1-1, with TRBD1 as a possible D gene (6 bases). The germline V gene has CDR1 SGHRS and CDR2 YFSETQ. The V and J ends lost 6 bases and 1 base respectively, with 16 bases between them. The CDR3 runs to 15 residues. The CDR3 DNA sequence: TGCGCCAGCACGGACAGTCCTGACCCGAACACTGAAGCTTTCTTT. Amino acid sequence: CASTDSPDPNTEAFF.

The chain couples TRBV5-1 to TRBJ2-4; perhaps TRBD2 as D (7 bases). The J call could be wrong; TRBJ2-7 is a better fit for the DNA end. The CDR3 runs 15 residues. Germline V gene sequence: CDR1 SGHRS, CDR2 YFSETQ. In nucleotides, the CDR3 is TGCGCCAGCTCAGGGGAAACGGGAGGTACGAGCGAGCAGTACTTC. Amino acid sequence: CASSGETGGTSEQYF.

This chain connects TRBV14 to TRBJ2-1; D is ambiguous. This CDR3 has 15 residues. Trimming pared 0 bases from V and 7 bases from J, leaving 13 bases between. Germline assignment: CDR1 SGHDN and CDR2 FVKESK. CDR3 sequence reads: CASSQEVARANEQFF. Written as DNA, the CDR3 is TGTGCCAGCAGCCAAGAGGTGGCTAGAGCTAATGAGCAGTTCTTC.

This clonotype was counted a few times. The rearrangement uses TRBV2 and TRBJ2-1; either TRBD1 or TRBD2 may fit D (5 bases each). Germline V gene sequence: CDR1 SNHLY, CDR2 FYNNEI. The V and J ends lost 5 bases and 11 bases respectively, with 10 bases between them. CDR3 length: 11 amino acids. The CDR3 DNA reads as TGTGCCAGCAGTCCCGGGGCGAAGCAGTTCTTC. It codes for CASSPGAKQFF.

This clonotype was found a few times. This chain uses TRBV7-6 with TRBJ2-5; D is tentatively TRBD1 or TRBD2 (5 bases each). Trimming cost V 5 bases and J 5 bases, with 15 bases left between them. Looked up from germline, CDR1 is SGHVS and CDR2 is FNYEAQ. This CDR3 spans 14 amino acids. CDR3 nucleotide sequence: TGTGCCAGCAGCCGGGACCCGCTGGGGGAGACCCAGTACTTC. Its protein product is CASSRDPLGETQYF.

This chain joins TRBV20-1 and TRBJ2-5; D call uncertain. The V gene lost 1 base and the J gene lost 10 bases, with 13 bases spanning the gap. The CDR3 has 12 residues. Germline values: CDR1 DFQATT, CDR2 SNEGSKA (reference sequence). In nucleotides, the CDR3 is TGCAGTGCTAGAGCCCCGGTGCAGATCCAGTACTTC. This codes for CSARAPVQIQYF.

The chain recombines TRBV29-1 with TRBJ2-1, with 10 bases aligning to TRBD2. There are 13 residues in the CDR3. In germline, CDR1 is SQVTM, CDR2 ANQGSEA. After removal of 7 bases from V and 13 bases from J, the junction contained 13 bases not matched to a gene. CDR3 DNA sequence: TGCAGCGCCGGACTAGCGGATCAAGAGACCCAGTTCTTC. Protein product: CSAGLADQETQFF.

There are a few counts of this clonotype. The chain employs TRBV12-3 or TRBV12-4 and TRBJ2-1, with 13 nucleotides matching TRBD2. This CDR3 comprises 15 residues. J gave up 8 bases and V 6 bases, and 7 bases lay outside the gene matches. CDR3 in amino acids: CASSRTSGRSHEQFF. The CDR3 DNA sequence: TGTGCCAGCAGCCGGACTAGCGGGAGAAGCCATGAGCAGTTCTTC.

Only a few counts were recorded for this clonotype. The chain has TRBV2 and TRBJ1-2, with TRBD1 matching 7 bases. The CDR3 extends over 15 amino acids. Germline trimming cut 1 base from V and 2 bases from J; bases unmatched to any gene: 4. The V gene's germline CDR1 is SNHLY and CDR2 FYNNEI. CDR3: CASSEVPGQNYGYTF. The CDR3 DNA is TGTGCCAGCAGTGAAGTTCCGGGACAGAACTATGGCTACACCTTC.

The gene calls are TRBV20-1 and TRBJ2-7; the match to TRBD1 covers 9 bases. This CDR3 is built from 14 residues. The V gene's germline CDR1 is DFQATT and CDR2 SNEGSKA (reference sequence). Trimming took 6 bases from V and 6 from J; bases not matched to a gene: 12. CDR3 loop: CSATDWTGVGEQYF. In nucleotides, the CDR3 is TGCAGTGCGACCGATTGGACAGGGGTGGGCGAGCAGTACTTC.

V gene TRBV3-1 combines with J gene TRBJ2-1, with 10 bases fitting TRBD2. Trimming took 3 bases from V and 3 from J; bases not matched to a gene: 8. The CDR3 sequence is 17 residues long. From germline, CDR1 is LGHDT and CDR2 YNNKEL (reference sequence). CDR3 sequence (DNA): TGTGCCAGCAGCCAGTCAGCGGGAGGGACCGGCTACAATGAGCAGTTCTTC. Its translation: CASSQSAGGTGYNEQFF.

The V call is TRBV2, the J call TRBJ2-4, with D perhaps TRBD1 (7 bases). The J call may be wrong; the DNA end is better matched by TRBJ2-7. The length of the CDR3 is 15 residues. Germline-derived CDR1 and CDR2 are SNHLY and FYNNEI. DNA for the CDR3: TGTGCCAGTACTAGGGACAGAGGGAGGCCTAACGAGCAGTACTTC. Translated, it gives CASTRDRGRPNEQYF.

CDR3 residues: CASSFRGTSIHEQFF. The DNA for the CDR3 is TGTGCCAGCAGCTTCCGCGGGACTAGTATCCATGAGCAGTTCTTC. The chain carries TRBV7-2 and TRBJ2-1; 8 bases map to TRBD2. V was pared by 3 bases and J by 8 bases, with 9 bases of the junction left unmatched. CDR1 and CDR2 from the germline V gene are SGHTA and FQGNSA. CDR3 length equals 15 residues.

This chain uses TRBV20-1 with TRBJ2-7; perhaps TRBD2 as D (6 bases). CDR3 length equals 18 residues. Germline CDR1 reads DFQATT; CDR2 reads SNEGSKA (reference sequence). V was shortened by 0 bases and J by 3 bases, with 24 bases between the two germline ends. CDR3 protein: CSARDHRDGSPFIYEQYF. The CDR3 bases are TGCAGTGCTAGAGATCATCGCGACGGGAGCCCCTTTATCTACGAGCAGTACTTC.

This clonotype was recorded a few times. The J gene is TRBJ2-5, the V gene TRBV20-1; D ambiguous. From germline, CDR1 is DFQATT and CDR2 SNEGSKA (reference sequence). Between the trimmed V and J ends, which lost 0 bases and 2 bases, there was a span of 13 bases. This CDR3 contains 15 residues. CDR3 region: CSARDFRDFQETQYF. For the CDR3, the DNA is TGCAGTGCTAGAGATTTTCGAGATTTTCAAGAGACCCAGTACTTC.

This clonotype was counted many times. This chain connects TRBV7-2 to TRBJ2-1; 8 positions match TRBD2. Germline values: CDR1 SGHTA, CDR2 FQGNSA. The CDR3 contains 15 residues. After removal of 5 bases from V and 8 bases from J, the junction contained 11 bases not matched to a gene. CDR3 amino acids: CASSTPGGVGDEQFF. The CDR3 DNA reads TGTGCCAGCAGCACCCCGGGGGGGGTTGGAGATGAGCAGTTCTTC.

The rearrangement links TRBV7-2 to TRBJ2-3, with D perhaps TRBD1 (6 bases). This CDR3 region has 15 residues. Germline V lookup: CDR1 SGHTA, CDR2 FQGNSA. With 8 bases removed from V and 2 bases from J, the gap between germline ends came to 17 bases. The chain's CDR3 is CASSPDSSLTDTQYF. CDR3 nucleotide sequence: TGTGCCAGCTCTCCGGACAGCTCACTCACAGATACGCAGTATTTT.

As DNA, the CDR3 is TGTGCCTGGAGTGTACGAGGTTTCTATGGCTACACCTTC. Its protein product is CAWSVRGFYGYTF. The genes are TRBV30 and TRBJ1-2; no firm D call. This CDR3 contains 13 residues. V was pared by 0 bases and J by 4 bases, with 9 bases between. The germline V gene has CDR1 GTSNPN and CDR2 SVGIG (reference sequence).

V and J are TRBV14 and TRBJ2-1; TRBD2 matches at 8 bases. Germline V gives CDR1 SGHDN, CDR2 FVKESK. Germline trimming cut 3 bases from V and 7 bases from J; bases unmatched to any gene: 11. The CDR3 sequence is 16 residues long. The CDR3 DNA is TGTGCCAGCAGCCAGCCGGGACTAGGGCCGCGAAATGAGCAGTTCTTC. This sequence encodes CASSQPGLGPRNEQFF.

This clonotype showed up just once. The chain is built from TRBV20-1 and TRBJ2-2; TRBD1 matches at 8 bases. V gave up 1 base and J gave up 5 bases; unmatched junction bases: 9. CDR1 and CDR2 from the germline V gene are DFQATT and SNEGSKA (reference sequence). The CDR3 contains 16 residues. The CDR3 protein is CSARAAPRGLTGELFF. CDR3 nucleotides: TGCAGTGCTAGAGCGGCCCCCAGGGGGCTAACCGGGGAGCTGTTTTTT.

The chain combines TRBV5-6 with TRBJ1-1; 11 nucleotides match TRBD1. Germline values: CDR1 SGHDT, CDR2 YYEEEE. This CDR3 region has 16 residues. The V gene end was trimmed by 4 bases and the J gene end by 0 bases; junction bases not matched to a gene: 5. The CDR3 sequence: CASSPDRGRMNTEAFF. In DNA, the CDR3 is TGTGCCAGCAGCCCGGACAGGGGGCGGATGAACACTGAAGCTTTCTTT.

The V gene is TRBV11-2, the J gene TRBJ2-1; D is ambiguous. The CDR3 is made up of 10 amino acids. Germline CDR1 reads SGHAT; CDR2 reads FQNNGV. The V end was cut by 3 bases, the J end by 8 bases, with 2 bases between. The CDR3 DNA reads TGTGCCAGCAGCTTTCATGAGCAGTTCTTC. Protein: CASSFHEQFF.

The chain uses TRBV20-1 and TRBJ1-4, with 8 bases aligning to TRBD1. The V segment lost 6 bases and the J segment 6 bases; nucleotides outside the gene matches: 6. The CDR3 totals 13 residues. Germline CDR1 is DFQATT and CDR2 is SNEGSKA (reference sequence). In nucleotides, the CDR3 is TGCAGTGCGAGGACAGGGTGGGATGAAAAACTGTTTTTT. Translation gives CSARTGWDEKLFF.

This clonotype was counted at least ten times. In nucleotides, the CDR3 is TGTGCCAGCAGAACGACTAGCGGGGCCTCCTACGAGCAGTACTTC. It yields the protein CASRTTSGASYEQYF. J is TRBJ2-7 and V is TRBV7-8; TRBD2 matches at 11 bases. Germline loops: CDR1 SGHVS, CDR2 FQNEAQ. The V and J ends lost 6 bases and 0 bases, in that order; junction bases with no gene match: 4. This CDR3 is built from 15 residues. The entire variable domain, with the rest obtained from reference TRBV7-8 and TRBJ2-7, is as follows: GAGVSQSPRYKVAKRGQDVALRCDPISGHVSLFWYQQALGQGPEFLTYFQNEAQLDKSGLPSDRFFAERPEGSVSTLKIQRTQQEDSAVYLCASRTTSGASYEQYFGPGTRLTVT.

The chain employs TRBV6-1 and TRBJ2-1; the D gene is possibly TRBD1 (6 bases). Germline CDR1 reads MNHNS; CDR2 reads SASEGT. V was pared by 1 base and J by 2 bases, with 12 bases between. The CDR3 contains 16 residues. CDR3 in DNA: TGTGCCAGCAGTGAAGGGAGTGGACAGCCCTACAATGAGCAGTTCTTC. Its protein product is CASSEGSGQPYNEQFF.

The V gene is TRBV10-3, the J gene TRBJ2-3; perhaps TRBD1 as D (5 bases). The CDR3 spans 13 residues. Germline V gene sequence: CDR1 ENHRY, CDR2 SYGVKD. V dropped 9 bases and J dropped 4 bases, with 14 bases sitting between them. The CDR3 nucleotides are TGTGCCATTCAGGGCGAGTTGGCAGATACGCAGTATTTT. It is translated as CAIQGELADTQYF.